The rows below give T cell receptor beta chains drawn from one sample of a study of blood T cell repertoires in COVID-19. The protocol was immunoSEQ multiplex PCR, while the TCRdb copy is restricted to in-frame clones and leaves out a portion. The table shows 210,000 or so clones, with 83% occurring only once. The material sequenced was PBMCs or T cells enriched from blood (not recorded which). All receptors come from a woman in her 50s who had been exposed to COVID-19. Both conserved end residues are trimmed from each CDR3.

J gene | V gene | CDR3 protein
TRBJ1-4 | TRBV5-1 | ASSLGRNEKLF
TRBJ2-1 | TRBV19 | AASRGSSYNEQF
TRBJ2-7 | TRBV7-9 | ASSLVAGADEQY
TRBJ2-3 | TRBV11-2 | ASSLQGGSTDTQY
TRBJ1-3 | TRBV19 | ASSIRGSGNTIY
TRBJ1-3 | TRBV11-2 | ASRRAGNGNTIY
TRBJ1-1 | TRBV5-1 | ASTYDSRNEAF
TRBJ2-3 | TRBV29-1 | SVEESTDTQY
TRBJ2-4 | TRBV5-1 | ASSLGQSGIQY
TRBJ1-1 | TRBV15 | ATSRDLPSLF
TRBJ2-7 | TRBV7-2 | ASSSQTSSYEQY
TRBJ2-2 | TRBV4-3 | ASSQLNGELF
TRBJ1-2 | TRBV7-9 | ASSKRTGVLHDGYT
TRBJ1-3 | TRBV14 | ASSLNSGVGNTIY
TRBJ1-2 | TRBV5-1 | ASSRGQGAYGYT
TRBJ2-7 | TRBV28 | ASSSRGTSDTYEQY
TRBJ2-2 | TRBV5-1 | ASSLAGTNTGELF
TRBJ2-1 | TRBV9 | ASSPSGGPPNNEQF
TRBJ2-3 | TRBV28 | ASIKHGGVAY
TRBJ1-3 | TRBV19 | ASRRGAGNTIY
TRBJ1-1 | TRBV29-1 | SVSRSPDTEAF
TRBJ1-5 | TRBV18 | ASSPIQVGQGNAPQH
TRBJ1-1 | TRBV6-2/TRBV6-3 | ASSSTTGVTEAF
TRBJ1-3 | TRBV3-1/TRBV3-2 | ASSQFGQSSGNTIY
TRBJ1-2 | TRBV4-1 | APSKGHLGGYT
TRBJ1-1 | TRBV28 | ASSAPVMNTEAF
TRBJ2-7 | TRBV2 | ASSARGYSYEQY
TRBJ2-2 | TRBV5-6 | ASSLPEGQLNTGELF
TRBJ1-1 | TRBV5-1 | ASSSTVNTEAF
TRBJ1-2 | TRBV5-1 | ASSLEGVEGYT
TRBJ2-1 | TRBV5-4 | ASSLGQGRVHEQF
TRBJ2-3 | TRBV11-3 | ASSLSGSGTDTQY
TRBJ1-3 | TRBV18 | ASSPLDSFTGNTIY
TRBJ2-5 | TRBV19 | ASSIGGDQETQY
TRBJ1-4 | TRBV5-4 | ASSIRTGAIEKLF
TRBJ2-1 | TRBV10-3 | AISEAAGGEEF
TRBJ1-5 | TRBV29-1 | SVAGPGGNQPQH
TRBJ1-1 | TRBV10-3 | AINTGTQNTEAF
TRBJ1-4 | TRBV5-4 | ASSSSRATNEKLF
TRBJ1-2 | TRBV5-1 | ASSPVTGSSNYGYT
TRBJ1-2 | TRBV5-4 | ASSLGVQGSPYGYT